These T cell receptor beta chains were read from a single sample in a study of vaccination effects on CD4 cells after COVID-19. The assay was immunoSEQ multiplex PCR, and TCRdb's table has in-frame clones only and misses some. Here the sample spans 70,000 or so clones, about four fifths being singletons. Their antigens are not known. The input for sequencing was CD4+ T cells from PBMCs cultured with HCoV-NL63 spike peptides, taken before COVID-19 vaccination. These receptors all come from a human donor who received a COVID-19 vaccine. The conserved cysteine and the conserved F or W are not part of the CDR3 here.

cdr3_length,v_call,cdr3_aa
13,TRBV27,ASSLLKENTGELF
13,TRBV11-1,ASRDRTSGANVLT
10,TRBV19,ASTRGNTEAF
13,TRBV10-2,ASSLAGVSTDTQY
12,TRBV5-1,ASSLQAENTEAF
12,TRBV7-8,ASSSSGQATPLH
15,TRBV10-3,AISGTGQGANTDTQY
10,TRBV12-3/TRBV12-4,ASSEGVRGYT
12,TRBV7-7,ASSLVLLAETQY
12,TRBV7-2,ATTGRRGGIGYT
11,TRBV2,ASSEISGDRTI
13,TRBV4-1,ASSRDGEGTDTQY
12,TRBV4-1,ASSPGGVTDTQY
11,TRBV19,ASRPREGQPQH
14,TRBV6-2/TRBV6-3,ASSPTGLVSNQPQH
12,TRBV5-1,ASSLTTVNTEAF
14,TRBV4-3,ASSQGQGGMTDTQY
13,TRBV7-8,ASSSFGQGKTEQF
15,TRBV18,ASSPRTSGHLRDTQY
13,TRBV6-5,ASSSRQGRQETQY
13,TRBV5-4,ASSLFGSGANVLT
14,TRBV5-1,ASSLGWDSALNEQF
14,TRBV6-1,ASSEIGDRVAVGYT
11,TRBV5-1,ASSFQDRNEQF
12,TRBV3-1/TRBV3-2,ASSLVRGSKTQY
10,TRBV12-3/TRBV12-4,ASSFAGTEAF
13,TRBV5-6,ASSTGQGVNYGYT
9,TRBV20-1,SGGTTDTQY
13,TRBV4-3,ASSQSKVFNEKLF